Reported below is one T cell receptor (beta chain). At one end the junction does not follow the germline gene, possibly because of a read error. This CDR3 region has 15 residues. CDR1 is SGHNT and CDR2 is YYREEE in the germline V gene (reference sequence). TCRdb ran MiXCR on the 5' RACE reads and lists one entry per CDR3 protein. The profile shows tens of thousands of distinct CDR3 sequences, about a tenth of them singletons. The sample is drawn from a study of neurological immune-mediated disorders. This TCR derives from a man aged 40-49 years in good health. V gene TRBV5-4 combines with J gene TRBJ1-1, with TRBD1 identical over 7 bases. Sample: PBMCs. In nucleotides, the CDR3 is TGTGCCAGCAGTTTGGGACAGCTGATGAACAATGAAGCTTTCTTT. Its protein is CASSLGQLMNNEAFF.